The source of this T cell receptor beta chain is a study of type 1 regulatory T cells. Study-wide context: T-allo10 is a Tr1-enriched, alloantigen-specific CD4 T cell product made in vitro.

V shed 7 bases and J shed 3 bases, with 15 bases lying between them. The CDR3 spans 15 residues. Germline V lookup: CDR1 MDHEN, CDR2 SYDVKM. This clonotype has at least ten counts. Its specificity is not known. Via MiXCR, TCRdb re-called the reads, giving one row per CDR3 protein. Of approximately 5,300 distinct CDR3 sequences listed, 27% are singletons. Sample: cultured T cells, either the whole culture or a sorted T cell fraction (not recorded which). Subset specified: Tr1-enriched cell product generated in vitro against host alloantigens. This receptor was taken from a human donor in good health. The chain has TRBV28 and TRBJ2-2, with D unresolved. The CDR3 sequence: CASTPSIGYTGELFF. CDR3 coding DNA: TGTGCCAGCACTCCATCGATTGGTTACACCGGGGAGCTGTTTTTT.